Shown below are 9 T cell receptor beta chains from a single sample sequenced in a study of vaccination and CD4 T cells after COVID-19. CD4+ T cells that had been cultured provided DNA sequenced with the Oncomine TCR Beta short-read assay. TCRdb processed the PCR reads anew with MiXCR; each CDR3 protein has one entry. This table has more than 20,000 distinct CDR3 sequences, 42% appearing once. Noted time point: late sampling 161 to 241 days after vaccination in three convalescent patients. Treatment here: roughly 10-day PBMC culture with coronavirus spike peptide pools or control peptides (ViraFEST assay). For these receptors, no antigen is known. The specimen was CD4+ T cells from blood, cultured in vitro, collected about 7 months after SARS-CoV-2 vaccination. Source of these receptors: a human donor who had recovered from COVID-19.

The CDR3 DNA is TGTGCCAGCAGTCCTACTAGCGGGAAGGGGGGGGGTAAAGAGACCCAGTACTTC. Amino acids: CASSPTSGKGGGKETQYF. This chain connects TRBV28 to TRBJ2-5; 10 bases align to TRBD2. Germline lookup yields CDR1 MDHEN and CDR2 SYDVKM. The length of the CDR3 is 18 residues. V was clipped by 5 bases and J by 3 bases; unmatched bases: 15. The full variable domain, completed using reference TRBV28 and TRBJ2-5, is DVKVTQSSRYLVKRTGEKVFLECVQDMDHENMFWYRQDPGLGLRLIYFSYDVKMKEKGDIPEGYSVSREKKERFSLILESASTNQTSMYLCASSPTSGKGGGKETQYFGPGTRLLVL.

The chain has TRBV20-1 and TRBJ1-1; weak D call: TRBD1 (5 bases). The CDR3 covers 14 residues. The germline gives CDR1 DFQATT, CDR2 SNEGSKA (reference sequence). Trimming cost V 4 bases and J 0 bases, with 12 bases left between them. DNA of the CDR3: TGCAGTGCTATTAGGGGCCACATGAACACTGAAGCTTTCTTT. This gives the protein CSAIRGHMNTEAFF.

The rearrangement joins TRBV4-2 to TRBJ2-1, with 10 bases matching TRBD2. There are 16 residues in the CDR3. V was pared by 3 bases and J by 8 bases, with 10 bases of the junction left unmatched. Per germline, CDR1 LGHNA and CDR2 YNFKEQ. CDR3 protein: CASSQSGLADKDEQFF. The CDR3 DNA reads as TGTGCCAGCAGCCAGAGCGGACTAGCGGACAAAGATGAGCAGTTCTTC.

V gene TRBV19 combines with J gene TRBJ1-1; maybe TRBD1 (6 bases). V lost 6 bases to trimming and J lost 1 base, with 9 bases between them. The CDR3 has 13 residues. In germline, CDR1 is LNHDA, CDR2 SQIVND (reference sequence). The CDR3 region is CASSTTGNTEAFF. CDR3 nucleotide sequence: TGTGCCAGTAGCACGACAGGGAACACTGAAGCTTTCTTT.

A remark on this clonotype: A much larger clone differs from this one at a single base, so this may be a read error. This chain uses TRBV25-1 with TRBJ1-5; no reliable D call. The germline V gene has CDR1 MGHDK and CDR2 SYGVNS. V lost 2 bases and J lost 3, with 2 bases in between. This CDR3 contains 12 residues. CDR3 bases: TGTGCCAGCAGTGAACCCAATCAGCCCCAGCATTTT. Its protein product is CASSEPNQPQHF.

The V gene is TRBV7-6, the J gene TRBJ2-3; 7 bases align to TRBD2. V gave up 2 bases and J gave up 0 bases; unmatched junction bases: 2. Germline values: CDR1 SGHVS, CDR2 FNYEAQ. The CDR3 is made up of 15 amino acids. The CDR3 reads CASSLQRGSTDTQYF. The CDR3, as DNA: TGTGCCAGCAGCTTACAGCGGGGTAGCACAGATACGCAGTATTTT.

V gene TRBV6-1 combines with J gene TRBJ1-2; a weak D match, TRBD1 (6 bases). The V gene lost 6 bases and the J gene lost 7 bases, with 12 bases spanning the gap. Germline V lookup: CDR1 MNHNS, CDR2 SASEGT. The CDR3 has 12 amino acids. DNA of the CDR3: TGTGCCAGCAGATCAGGGGAGATTGGCTACACCTTC. Protein: CASRSGEIGYTF.

The CDR3 protein is CASSGTGGMETQYF. For the CDR3, the DNA is TGTGCCAGCAGCGGGACAGGGGGTATGGAGACCCAGTACTTC. J is TRBJ2-5 and V is TRBV28; the match to TRBD1 covers 11 bases. CDR3 length equals 14 residues. Trimming took 6 bases from V and 5 from J; bases not matched to a gene: 5. CDR1 MDHEN and CDR2 SYDVKM come from the germline V gene.

This clonotype came up a few times. The chain uses TRBV19 and TRBJ1-1; 7 nucleotides align to TRBD1. Trimming at V came to 5 bases and at J to 9 bases, leaving 6 bases not matched to a gene. Germline values: CDR1 LNHDA, CDR2 SQIVND (reference sequence). This CDR3 is built from 12 residues. DNA for the CDR3: TGTGCCAGTAGTCCCGACAGGGATCAAGCTTTCTTT. Its protein is CASSPDRDQAFF.